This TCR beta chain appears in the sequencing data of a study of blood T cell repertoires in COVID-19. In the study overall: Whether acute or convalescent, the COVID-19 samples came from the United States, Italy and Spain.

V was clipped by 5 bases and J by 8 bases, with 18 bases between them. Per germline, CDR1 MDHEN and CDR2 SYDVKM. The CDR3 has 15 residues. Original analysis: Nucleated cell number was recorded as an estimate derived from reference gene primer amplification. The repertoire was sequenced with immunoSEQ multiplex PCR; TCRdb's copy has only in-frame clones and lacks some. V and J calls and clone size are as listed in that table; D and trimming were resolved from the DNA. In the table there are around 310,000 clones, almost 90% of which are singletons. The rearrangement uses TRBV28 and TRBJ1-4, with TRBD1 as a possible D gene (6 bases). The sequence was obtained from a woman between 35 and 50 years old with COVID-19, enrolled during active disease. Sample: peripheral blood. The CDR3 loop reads CASSTPAGAVEKLFF. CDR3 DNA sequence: TGTGCCAGCAGTACCCCCGCAGGGGCTGTGGAAAAACTGTTTTTT.